These T cell receptor beta chains were read from a single sample in a study of T cells in Graves' hyperthyroidism and ophthalmopathy. TCRdb ran MiXCR on the multiplex PCR reads and lists one entry per CDR3 protein. Of around 440,000 distinct CDR3 sequences in the sample, 15% to 18% were seen once. Sequencing was done on a sample of blood. The source of these receptors is a woman under 30 with Graves' hyperthyroidism. CDR3s include the opening cysteine and the closing phenylalanine or tryptophan. Fields, in order: V gene, CDR3 length, D gene, J gene, clone size, CDR3 DNA, CDR3 protein. The D gene is left open where the match is weak. Rows give clone size only sometimes, using once, few, many, or a class for an expanded clone.

v_gene: TRBV2; len: 12; d_gene: .; j_gene: TRBJ2-1; abundance: many; CDR3nt: TGTGCCAGCAGTGAAGCGAGTCGAATCCAGTTCTTC; CDR3aa: CASSEASRIQFF
v_gene: TRBV11-2; len: 16; d_gene: .; j_gene: TRBJ2-5; abundance: many; CDR3nt: TGTGCCAGCAGCTTAGGGGCGCAGTTGAGGGAGGAGACCCAGTACTTC; CDR3aa: CASSLGAQLREETQYF
v_gene: TRBV28; len: 13; d_gene: .; j_gene: TRBJ1-2; abundance: few; CDR3nt: TGTGCCAGCAGGGGAGGGCTTAACTATGGCTACACCTTC; CDR3aa: CASRGGLNYGYTF
v_gene: TRBV12-3/TRBV12-4; len: 14; d_gene: .; j_gene: TRBJ1-5; abundance: many; CDR3nt: TGTGCCAGCAAGGCAAGACAGGTTGGGGAGCCCCAGCATTTT; CDR3aa: CASKARQVGEPQHF
v_gene: TRBV12-3/TRBV12-4; len: 12; d_gene: .; j_gene: TRBJ1-1; abundance: many; CDR3nt: TGTGCCAGCAGTTTATTTGTTATGGAAGCTTTCTTT; CDR3aa: CASSLFVMEAFF
v_gene: TRBV19; len: 15; d_gene: TRBD1; j_gene: TRBJ1-2; abundance: .; CDR3nt: TGTGCCAGTAGTTCCGAAGGGGGCTACTTATATGGCTACACCTTC; CDR3aa: CASSSEGGYLYGYTF
v_gene: TRBV2; len: 13; d_gene: TRBD1; j_gene: TRBJ2-7; abundance: few; CDR3nt: TGTGCCAGCACGACAGGGTTAATGGCCGAGCAGTACTTC; CDR3aa: CASTTGLMAEQYF
v_gene: TRBV5-1; len: 15; d_gene: .; j_gene: TRBJ2-3; abundance: many; CDR3nt: TGCGCCAGCAGCTTGGACGTCACGGCCACAGATACGCAGTATTTT; CDR3aa: CASSLDVTATDTQYF
v_gene: TRBV20-1; len: 16; d_gene: TRBD1; j_gene: TRBJ2-5; abundance: .; CDR3nt: TGCAGTGCTAGAGATCCGGGGACAGGGGTTAAAGAGACCCAGTACTTC; CDR3aa: CSARDPGTGVKETQYF
v_gene: TRBV4-1; len: 16; d_gene: .; j_gene: TRBJ2-1; abundance: few; CDR3nt: TGCGCCAGCAGCCAATCATATAATAGCGAGGTCGATGAGCAGTTCTTC; CDR3aa: CASSQSYNSEVDEQFF
v_gene: TRBV5-1; len: 15; d_gene: TRBD2; j_gene: TRBJ2-2; abundance: .; CDR3nt: TGCGCCAGCAGCCTATCAGCGGGGGGCACCGGGGAGCTGTTTTTT; CDR3aa: CASSLSAGGTGELFF
v_gene: TRBV14; len: 20; d_gene: .; j_gene: TRBJ1-1; abundance: many; CDR3nt: TGTGCCAGCAGCCAAGTCCTCCCGGTTCGTTCGACAGTCATGAACACTGAAGCTTTCTTT; CDR3aa: CASSQVLPVRSTVMNTEAFF
v_gene: TRBV12-3/TRBV12-4; len: 17; d_gene: .; j_gene: TRBJ2-7; abundance: many; CDR3nt: TGTGCCAGCAGTTTAGGAACTCGCGGGCCCAGCTCCTACGAGCAGTACTTC; CDR3aa: CASSLGTRGPSSYEQYF
v_gene: TRBV20-1; len: 14; d_gene: TRBD2; j_gene: TRBJ2-1; abundance: .; CDR3nt: TGCAGTGCAAACTTCGGACTAGCGTCGGATGAGCAGTTCTTC; CDR3aa: CSANFGLASDEQFF
v_gene: TRBV6-5; len: 13; d_gene: .; j_gene: TRBJ1-5; abundance: few; CDR3nt: TGTGCCAGCAGTTACTCCCCAGAGAAGCCCCAGCATTTT; CDR3aa: CASSYSPEKPQHF
v_gene: TRBV4-1; len: 14; d_gene: TRBD2; j_gene: TRBJ2-1; abundance: few; CDR3nt: TGCGCCAGCAGCCAAGGGGGCGGGGGGGATGAGCAGTTCTTC; CDR3aa: CASSQGGGGDEQFF
v_gene: TRBV6-5; len: 15; d_gene: .; j_gene: TRBJ2-7; abundance: .; CDR3nt: TGTGCCAGCAGTTACTCGATTGACGGATCCTACGAGCAGTACTTC; CDR3aa: CASSYSIDGSYEQYF
v_gene: TRBV14; len: 15; d_gene: .; j_gene: TRBJ2-1; abundance: .; CDR3nt: TGTGCCAGCAGCCAAACACCACAGGGATACAATGAGCAGTTCTTC; CDR3aa: CASSQTPQGYNEQFF
v_gene: TRBV11-2; len: 16; d_gene: TRBD1; j_gene: TRBJ1-6; abundance: few; CDR3nt: TGTGCCAGCAGCCCAACGGGACAGGGAAATAATTCACCCCTCCACTTT; CDR3aa: CASSPTGQGNNSPLHF
v_gene: TRBV7-2; len: 17; d_gene: TRBD2; j_gene: TRBJ2-2; abundance: .; CDR3nt: TGTGCCAGCAGCACAGAGATAGCGGGCATCTCCACCGGGGAGCTGTTTTTT; CDR3aa: CASSTEIAGISTGELFF
v_gene: TRBV9; len: 14; d_gene: .; j_gene: TRBJ1-2; abundance: .; CDR3nt: TGTGCCAGCAGCGTAGATTCCGATAACTATGGCTACACCTTC; CDR3aa: CASSVDSDNYGYTF
v_gene: TRBV2; len: 15; d_gene: .; j_gene: TRBJ1-1; abundance: .; CDR3nt: TGTGCCAGCAGGGGAGTGGGGACCCGGAACACTGAATCTTTCTTT; CDR3aa: CASRGVGTRNTESFF
v_gene: TRBV20-1; len: 12; d_gene: TRBD1; j_gene: TRBJ2-7; abundance: .; CDR3nt: TGCAGCCTAACAACAGGGGGCGACGAGCAGTACTTC; CDR3aa: CSLTTGGDEQYF
v_gene: TRBV10-3; len: 13; d_gene: TRBD2; j_gene: TRBJ2-3; abundance: many; CDR3nt: TGTGCCATCAGCAACGGGGGGGTACGGACGCAGTATTTT; CDR3aa: CAISNGGVRTQYF
v_gene: TRBV10-2; len: 15; d_gene: .; j_gene: TRBJ2-1; abundance: many; CDR3nt: TGCGCCAGCAGTGTTCGACTGAGCTCCTACAATGAGCAGTTCTTC; CDR3aa: CASSVRLSSYNEQFF
v_gene: TRBV12-3/TRBV12-4; len: 14; d_gene: TRBD1; j_gene: TRBJ2-7; abundance: many; CDR3nt: TGTGCCAGCAGTGCATCCGGGACAGATCCCAAGCAGTACTTC; CDR3aa: CASSASGTDPKQYF
v_gene: TRBV28; len: 15; d_gene: .; j_gene: TRBJ1-1; abundance: many; CDR3nt: TGTGCCAGCAGAAGGGCAGGGGACCCCGGGGCAGAAGCTTTCTTT; CDR3aa: CASRRAGDPGAEAFF
v_gene: TRBV6-1; len: 13; d_gene: TRBD1; j_gene: TRBJ2-7; abundance: few; CDR3nt: TGTGCCTCTGCTACAGGGGGCGAGTACGAGCAGTACTTC; CDR3aa: CASATGGEYEQYF
v_gene: TRBV20-1; len: 14; d_gene: .; j_gene: TRBJ1-4; abundance: .; CDR3nt: TGCAGTGCTACCCCAAAACCTACACTTGGAAAACTGTTTTTT; CDR3aa: CSATPKPTLGKLFF
v_gene: TRBV6-2/TRBV6-3; len: 15; d_gene: .; j_gene: TRBJ2-7; abundance: .; CDR3nt: TGTGCCAGCAGCTACCGGGACCCCTCCTACAACGAGCAGTACTTC; CDR3aa: CASSYRDPSYNEQYF
v_gene: TRBV6-5; len: 13; d_gene: .; j_gene: TRBJ2-7; abundance: .; CDR3nt: TGTGCCAGCAGTTACAGAGCCGCCCACGAGCAGTACTTC; CDR3aa: CASSYRAAHEQYF
v_gene: TRBV28; len: 14; d_gene: TRBD2; j_gene: TRBJ2-1; abundance: many; CDR3nt: TGTGCCAGCCGAGCGGGGGACCCCTACAATGAGCAGTTCTTC; CDR3aa: CASRAGDPYNEQFF
v_gene: TRBV25-1; len: 14; d_gene: TRBD1; j_gene: TRBJ1-6; abundance: .; CDR3nt: TGTGCCAGCAGTGGACAGGGGAGGGTTTCACCCCTCCACTTT; CDR3aa: CASSGQGRVSPLHF
v_gene: TRBV10-3; len: 13; d_gene: .; j_gene: TRBJ1-1; abundance: .; CDR3nt: TGTGCCATCAGCCTCGGGGAAAAGGGTGAAGCTTTCTTT; CDR3aa: CAISLGEKGEAFF
v_gene: TRBV4-1; len: 14; d_gene: TRBD1; j_gene: TRBJ1-1; abundance: .; CDR3nt: TGCGCCAGCAGCTATCCGGGACAGGGTACTGAAGCTTTCTTT; CDR3aa: CASSYPGQGTEAFF
v_gene: TRBV3-1; len: 15; d_gene: TRBD1; j_gene: TRBJ2-5; abundance: many; CDR3nt: TGTGCCAGCAGCCAGGAGACAGGGGGAAGTGAGACCCAGTACTTC; CDR3aa: CASSQETGGSETQYF
v_gene: TRBV12-3/TRBV12-4; len: 11; d_gene: .; j_gene: TRBJ1-1; abundance: many; CDR3nt: TGTGCCAGCACCCGGTCCCCTGAAGCTTTCTTT; CDR3aa: CASTRSPEAFF
v_gene: TRBV12-5; len: 15; d_gene: .; j_gene: TRBJ2-1; abundance: many; CDR3nt: TGTGCTAGTGGTTTGTCAAAGGGGTTAGCGACTGAGCAGTTCTTC; CDR3aa: CASGLSKGLATEQFF
v_gene: TRBV3-1; len: 12; d_gene: .; j_gene: TRBJ1-2; abundance: many; CDR3nt: TGTGCCAGCAGCCCACACTCTAATGGCTACACCTTC; CDR3aa: CASSPHSNGYTF
v_gene: TRBV2; len: 15; d_gene: TRBD2; j_gene: TRBJ2-1; abundance: few; CDR3nt: TGTGCCATCGTCGCGCGGCGTAGCGGGAGTGATGAGCAGTTCTTC; CDR3aa: CAIVARRSGSDEQFF
v_gene: TRBV20-1; len: 15; d_gene: .; j_gene: TRBJ1-1; abundance: many; CDR3nt: TGCAGTGCTACCTCTGTACAGGGTAGTGGCACTGAAGCTTTCTTT; CDR3aa: CSATSVQGSGTEAFF
v_gene: TRBV6-1; len: 15; d_gene: TRBD1; j_gene: TRBJ2-7; abundance: many; CDR3nt: TGTGCCAGCAATGACCCCGGGACAGGGCCCTACGAGCAGTACTTC; CDR3aa: CASNDPGTGPYEQYF
v_gene: TRBV19; len: 14; d_gene: .; j_gene: TRBJ2-3; abundance: .; CDR3nt: TGTGCCACCGAGGGACGTACCCGAACAGATACGCAGTATTTT; CDR3aa: CATEGRTRTDTQYF
v_gene: TRBV2; len: 16; d_gene: .; j_gene: TRBJ2-2; abundance: many; CDR3nt: TGTGCCAGCAGTGAGACCCCGAGAGGGGCAGCCGGGGAGCTGTTTTTT; CDR3aa: CASSETPRGAAGELFF
v_gene: TRBV20-1; len: 14; d_gene: .; j_gene: TRBJ2-5; abundance: many; CDR3nt: TGCAGTGCTGAGGACAGGGAGGGAAGAGAGACCCAGTACTTC; CDR3aa: CSAEDREGRETQYF
v_gene: TRBV14; len: 12; d_gene: .; j_gene: TRBJ2-7; abundance: .; CDR3nt: TGTGCCAGCCAAAGCCGCGGTACGGAGCAGTACTTC; CDR3aa: CASQSRGTEQYF
v_gene: TRBV9; len: 12; d_gene: .; j_gene: TRBJ2-2; abundance: few; CDR3nt: TGTGCCAGCAGCGGGGGGGGGCTGGAGCTGTTTTTT; CDR3aa: CASSGGGLELFF
v_gene: TRBV2; len: 16; d_gene: .; j_gene: TRBJ1-2; abundance: .; CDR3nt: TGTGCCAGCAGTCTTCTTCGCACCTACTCTAACTATGGCTACACCTTC; CDR3aa: CASSLLRTYSNYGYTF
v_gene: TRBV9; len: 16; d_gene: TRBD2; j_gene: TRBJ2-3; abundance: .; CDR3nt: TGTGCCAGCAGCGTAAAAGCGGGGGCTCTCACAGATACGCAGTATTTT; CDR3aa: CASSVKAGALTDTQYF
v_gene: TRBV20-1; len: 16; d_gene: TRBD2; j_gene: TRBJ2-3; abundance: many; CDR3nt: TGCAGTGCTAACGGACTAGCGGGAGTGAAAACAGATACGCAGTATTTT; CDR3aa: CSANGLAGVKTDTQYF
v_gene: TRBV7-6; len: 17; d_gene: TRBD2; j_gene: TRBJ2-7; abundance: many; CDR3nt: TGTGCCAGCAGCCCCGGGACTAGCGGGAGGTTGGGCTACGAGCAGTACTTC; CDR3aa: CASSPGTSGRLGYEQYF
v_gene: TRBV20-1; len: 14; d_gene: .; j_gene: TRBJ1-5; abundance: many; CDR3nt: TGCAGTGCTAGACCGGCCAGGGTCAATCAGCCCCAGCATTTT; CDR3aa: CSARPARVNQPQHF
v_gene: TRBV6-1; len: 14; d_gene: .; j_gene: TRBJ2-1; abundance: few; CDR3nt: TGTGCCTCCGATCCCCGAGTCTCCTACAATGAGCAGTTCTTC; CDR3aa: CASDPRVSYNEQFF
v_gene: TRBV13; len: 14; d_gene: TRBD1; j_gene: TRBJ1-2; abundance: many; CDR3nt: TGTGCCAGCAGCTCCGAGACAGGGCTAAATGGCTACACCTTC; CDR3aa: CASSSETGLNGYTF
v_gene: TRBV7-2; len: 14; d_gene: TRBD1; j_gene: TRBJ1-2; abundance: .; CDR3nt: TGTGCCAGCAGCTCTACAGGGGGCTACTATGGCTACACCTTC; CDR3aa: CASSSTGGYYGYTF